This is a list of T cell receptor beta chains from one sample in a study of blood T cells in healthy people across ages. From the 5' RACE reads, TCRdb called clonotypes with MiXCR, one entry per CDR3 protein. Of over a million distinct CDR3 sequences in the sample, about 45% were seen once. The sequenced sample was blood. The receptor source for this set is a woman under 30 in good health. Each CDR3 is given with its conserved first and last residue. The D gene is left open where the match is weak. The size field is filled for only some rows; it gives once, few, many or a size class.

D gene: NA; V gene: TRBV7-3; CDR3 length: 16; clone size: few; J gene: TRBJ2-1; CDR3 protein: CASSLAARSSYNEQFF; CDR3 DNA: TGTGCCAGCAGCTTAGCCGCGAGGAGCTCCTACAATGAGCAGTTCTTC
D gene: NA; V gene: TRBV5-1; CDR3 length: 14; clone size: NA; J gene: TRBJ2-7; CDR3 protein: CASSLLMDTYEQYF; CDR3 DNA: TGCGCCAGCAGCTTGCTGATGGATACCTACGAGCAGTACTTC
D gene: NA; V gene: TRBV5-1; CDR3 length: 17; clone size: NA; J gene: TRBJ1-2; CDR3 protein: CASSLAPGPNLGVGYTF; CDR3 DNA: TGCGCCAGCAGCTTGGCCCCCGGGCCTAACCTCGGAGTTGGCTACACCTTC
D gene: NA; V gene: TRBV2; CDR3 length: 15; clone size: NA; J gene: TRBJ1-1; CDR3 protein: CASSELGTWATEAFF; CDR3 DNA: TGTGCCAGCAGTGAACTGGGAACATGGGCCACTGAAGCTTTCTTT
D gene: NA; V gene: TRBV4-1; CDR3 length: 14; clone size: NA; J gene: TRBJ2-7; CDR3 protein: CASSRQDRDYEQYF; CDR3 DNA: TGCGCCAGCAGCCGACAAGATAGGGACTACGAGCAGTACTTC
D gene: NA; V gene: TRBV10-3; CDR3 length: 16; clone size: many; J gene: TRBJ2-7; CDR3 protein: CAISDTESPDLYEQYF; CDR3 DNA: TGTGCCATCAGTGATACAGAATCCCCGGACCTCTACGAGCAGTACTTC
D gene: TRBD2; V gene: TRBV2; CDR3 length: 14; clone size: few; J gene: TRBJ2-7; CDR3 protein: CASTSGASYNEQYF; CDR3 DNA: TGTGCCAGCACCAGCGGGGCGTCCTACAATGAGCAGTACTTC
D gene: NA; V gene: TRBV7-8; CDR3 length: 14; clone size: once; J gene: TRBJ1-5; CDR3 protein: CASSTHGENQPQHF; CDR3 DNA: TGTGCCAGCAGCACACACGGGGAAAATCAGCCCCAGCATTTT
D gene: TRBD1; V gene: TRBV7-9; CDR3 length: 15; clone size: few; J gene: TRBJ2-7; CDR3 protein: CASSTKAGGTYEQYF; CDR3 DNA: TGTGCCAGCAGCACCAAAGCAGGGGGAACCTACGAGCAGTACTTC
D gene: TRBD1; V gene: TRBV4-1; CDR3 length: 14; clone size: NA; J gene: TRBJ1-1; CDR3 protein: CASSQLPDRAEAFF; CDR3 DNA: TGCGCCAGCAGCCAGCTCCCGGACAGGGCTGAAGCTTTCTTT
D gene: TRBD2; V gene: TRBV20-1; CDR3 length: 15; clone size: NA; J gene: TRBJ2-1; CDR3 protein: CSAKLAGTSYNEQFF; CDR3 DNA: TGCAGCGCTAAACTAGCGGGAACGTCCTACAATGAGCAGTTCTTC
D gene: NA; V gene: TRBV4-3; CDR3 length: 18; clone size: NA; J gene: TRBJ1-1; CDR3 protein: CASSQEIGSGHLDTEAFF; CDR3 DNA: TGCGCCAGCAGCCAAGAGATAGGGTCGGGACACCTAGACACTGAAGCTTTCTTT
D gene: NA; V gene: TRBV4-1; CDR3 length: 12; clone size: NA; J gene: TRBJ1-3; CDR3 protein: CASRGEVDTIYF; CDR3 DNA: TGCGCCAGCAGGGGTGAGGTGGACACCATATATTTT
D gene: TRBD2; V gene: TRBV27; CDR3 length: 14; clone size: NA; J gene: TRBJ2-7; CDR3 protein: CASSRGLAGVMQYF; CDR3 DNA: TGTGCCAGCAGTAGGGGACTAGCGGGAGTGATGCAGTACTTC
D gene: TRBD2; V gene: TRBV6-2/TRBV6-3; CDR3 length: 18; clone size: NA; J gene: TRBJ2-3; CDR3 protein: CASSYSRRGISSTDTQYF; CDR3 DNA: TGTGCCAGCAGTTACTCGCGGCGGGGGATATCTAGCACAGATACGCAGTATTTT
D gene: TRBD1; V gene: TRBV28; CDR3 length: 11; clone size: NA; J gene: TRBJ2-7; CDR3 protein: CASSSQGNQYF; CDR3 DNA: TGTGCCAGCAGTTCACAGGGGAACCAGTACTTC
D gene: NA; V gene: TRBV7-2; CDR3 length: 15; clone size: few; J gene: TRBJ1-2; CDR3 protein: CASSLAGSQGYGYTF; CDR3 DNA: TGTGCCAGCAGCCTTGCCGGGTCACAGGGCTATGGCTACACCTTC
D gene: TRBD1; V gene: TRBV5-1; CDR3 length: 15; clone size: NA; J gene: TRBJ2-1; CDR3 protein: CASSLVTGGNDEQFF; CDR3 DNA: TGCGCCAGCAGCTTGGTCACAGGGGGCAACGATGAGCAGTTCTTC
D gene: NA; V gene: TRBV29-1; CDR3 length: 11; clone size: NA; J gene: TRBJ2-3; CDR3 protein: CSVGSRGTQYF; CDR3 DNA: TGCAGCGTTGGATCGCGAGGTACGCAGTATTTT
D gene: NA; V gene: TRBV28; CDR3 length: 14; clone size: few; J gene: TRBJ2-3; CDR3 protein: CASSRQISTDTQYF; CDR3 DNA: TGTGCCAGCAGTAGACAGATTAGCACAGATACGCAGTATTTT
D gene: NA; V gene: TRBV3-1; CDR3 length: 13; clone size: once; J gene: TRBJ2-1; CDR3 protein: CATQGESYNEQFF; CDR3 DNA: TGTGCCACCCAGGGTGAGTCCTACAATGAGCAGTTCTTC
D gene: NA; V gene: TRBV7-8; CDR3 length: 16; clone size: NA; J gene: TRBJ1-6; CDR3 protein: CASSPSRVSYNSPLHF; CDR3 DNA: TGTGCCAGCAGCCCGAGCAGGGTGTCCTATAATTCACCCCTCCACTTT
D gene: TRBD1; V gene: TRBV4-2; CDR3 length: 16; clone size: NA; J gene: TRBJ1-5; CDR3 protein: CASSQGEGGIDQPQHF; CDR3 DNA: TGTGCCAGCAGCCAAGGAGAAGGGGGCATAGATCAGCCCCAGCATTTT
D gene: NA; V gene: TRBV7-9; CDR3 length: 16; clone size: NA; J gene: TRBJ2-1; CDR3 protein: CASSLEYRVHENEQFF; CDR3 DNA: TGTGCCAGCAGCTTAGAATACCGAGTCCATGAGAATGAGCAGTTCTTC
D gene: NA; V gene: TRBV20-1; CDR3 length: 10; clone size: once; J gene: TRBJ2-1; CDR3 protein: CRAARVEQFF; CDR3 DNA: TGCAGGGCCGCCCGGGTTGAGCAGTTCTTC
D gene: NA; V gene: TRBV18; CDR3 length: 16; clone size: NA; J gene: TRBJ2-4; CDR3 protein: CASSPPSGLAKNIQYF; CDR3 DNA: TGTGCCAGCTCACCACCCTCGGGGTTAGCCAAAAACATTCAGTACTTC
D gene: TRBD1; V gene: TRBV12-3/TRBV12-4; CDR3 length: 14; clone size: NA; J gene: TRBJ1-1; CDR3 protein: CASSWTGLNTEAFF; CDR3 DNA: TGTGCCAGCAGTTGGACAGGCTTGAACACTGAAGCTTTCTTT
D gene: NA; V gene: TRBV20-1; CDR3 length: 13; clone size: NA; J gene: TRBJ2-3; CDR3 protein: CSAREGAIGTQYF; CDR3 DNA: TGCAGTGCTAGAGAGGGGGCTATCGGTACGCAGTATTTT
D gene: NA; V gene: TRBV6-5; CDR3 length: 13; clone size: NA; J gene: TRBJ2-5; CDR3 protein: CASRKEVVETQYF; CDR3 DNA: TGTGCCAGCAGAAAGGAGGTAGTGGAGACCCAGTACTTC
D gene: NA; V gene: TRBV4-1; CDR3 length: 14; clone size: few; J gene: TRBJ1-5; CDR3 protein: CASSQETVNQPQHF; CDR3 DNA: TGCGCCAGCAGCCAAGAAACGGTCAATCAGCCCCAGCATTTT
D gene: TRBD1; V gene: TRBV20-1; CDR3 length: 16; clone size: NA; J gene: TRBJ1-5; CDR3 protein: CSARDRRTGESGPQHF; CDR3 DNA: TGCAGTGCTAGAGATCGTCGGACAGGGGAGTCAGGCCCCCAGCATTTT
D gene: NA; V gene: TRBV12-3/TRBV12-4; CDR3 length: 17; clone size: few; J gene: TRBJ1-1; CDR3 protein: CASSFWLVGVMNTEAFF; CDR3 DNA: TGTGCCAGCAGTTTTTGGTTGGTAGGGGTCATGAACACTGAAGCTTTCTTT
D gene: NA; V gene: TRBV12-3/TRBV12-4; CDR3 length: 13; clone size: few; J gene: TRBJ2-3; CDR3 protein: CASNWRSTDTQYF; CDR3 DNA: TGTGCCAGCAACTGGCGGAGCACAGATACGCAGTATTTT
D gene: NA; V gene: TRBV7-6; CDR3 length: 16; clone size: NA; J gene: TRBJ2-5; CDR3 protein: CASSLARASSSNEQYF; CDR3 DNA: TGTGCCAGCAGCTTAGCCCGGGCATCTAGCTCGAATGAGCAGTACTTC
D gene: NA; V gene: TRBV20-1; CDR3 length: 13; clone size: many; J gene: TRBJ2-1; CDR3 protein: CSAKGHLYNEQFF; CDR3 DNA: TGCAGTGCTAAGGGACACCTCTACAATGAGCAGTTCTTC
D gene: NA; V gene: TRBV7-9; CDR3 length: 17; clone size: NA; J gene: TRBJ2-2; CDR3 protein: CASSPPGHRSNTGELFF; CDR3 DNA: TGTGCCAGCTCCCCGCCGGGGCACAGGTCGAACACCGGGGAGCTGTTTTTT
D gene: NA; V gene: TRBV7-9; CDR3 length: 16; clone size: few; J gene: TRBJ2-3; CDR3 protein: CASSLVAGGNTDTQYF; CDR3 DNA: TGTGCCAGCAGCTTAGTGGCAGGGGGGAACACAGATACGCAGTATTTT
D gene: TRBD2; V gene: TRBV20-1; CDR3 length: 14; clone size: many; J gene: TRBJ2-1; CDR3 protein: CSARGSGGYNEQFF; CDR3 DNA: TGCAGTGCTAGGGGTTCGGGGGGTTATAATGAGCAGTTCTTC
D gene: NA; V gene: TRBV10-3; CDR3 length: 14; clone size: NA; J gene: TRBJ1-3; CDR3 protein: CAIISHLRADTIYF; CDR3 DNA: TGTGCCATCATCTCGCACTTACGGGCGGACACCATATATTTT
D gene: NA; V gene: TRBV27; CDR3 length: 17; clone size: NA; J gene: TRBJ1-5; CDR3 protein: CASSSPLRGSINQPQHF; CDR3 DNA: TGTGCCAGCAGTTCTCCCCTCCGGGGGTCTATCAATCAGCCCCAGCATTTT
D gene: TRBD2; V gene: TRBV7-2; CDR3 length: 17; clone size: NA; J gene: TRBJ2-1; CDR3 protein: CASSRLAGGVLGNEQFF; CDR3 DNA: TGTGCCAGCAGTCGACTAGCGGGAGGGGTTCTCGGCAATGAGCAGTTCTTC
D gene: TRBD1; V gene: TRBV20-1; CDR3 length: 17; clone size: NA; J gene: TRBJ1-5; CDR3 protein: CSARGQGVSFSDQPQHF; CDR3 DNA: TGCAGTGCTAGAGGGCAGGGGGTCTCTTTTAGCGATCAGCCCCAGCATTTT
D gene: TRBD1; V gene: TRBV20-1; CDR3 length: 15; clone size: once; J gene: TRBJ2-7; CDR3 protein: CSARDYGTEAYEQYF; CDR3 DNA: TGCAGTGCTAGAGATTATGGGACAGAGGCCTACGAGCAGTACTTC
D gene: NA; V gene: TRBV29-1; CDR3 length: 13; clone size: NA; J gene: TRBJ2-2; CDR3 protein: CSARWRGAGELFF; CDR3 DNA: TGCAGCGCCAGATGGCGCGGGGCGGGGGAGCTGTTTTTT
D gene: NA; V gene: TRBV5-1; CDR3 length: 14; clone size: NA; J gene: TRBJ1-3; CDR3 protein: CASSYDSVGNTIYF; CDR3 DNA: TGCGCCAGCAGCTATGATTCAGTGGGAAACACCATATATTTT
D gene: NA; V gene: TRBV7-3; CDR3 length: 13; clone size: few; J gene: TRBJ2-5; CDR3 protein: CASSTEVGETQYF; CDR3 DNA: TGTGCCAGCAGTACGGAGGTAGGAGAGACCCAGTACTTC
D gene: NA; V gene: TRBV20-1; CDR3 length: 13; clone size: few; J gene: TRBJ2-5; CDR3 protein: CSASNSRGETQYF; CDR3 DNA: TGCAGTGCTAGTAACAGCAGGGGAGAGACCCAGTACTTC
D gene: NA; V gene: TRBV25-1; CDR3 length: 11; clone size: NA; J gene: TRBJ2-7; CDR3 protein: CASSIVYEQYF; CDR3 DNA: TGTGCCAGCAGTATCGTCTACGAGCAGTACTTC
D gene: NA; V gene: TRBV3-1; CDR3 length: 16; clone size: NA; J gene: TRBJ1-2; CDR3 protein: CASSQAGAAGRGGYTF; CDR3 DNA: TGTGCCAGCAGCCAAGCTGGGGCAGCCGGGCGAGGTGGCTACACCTTC